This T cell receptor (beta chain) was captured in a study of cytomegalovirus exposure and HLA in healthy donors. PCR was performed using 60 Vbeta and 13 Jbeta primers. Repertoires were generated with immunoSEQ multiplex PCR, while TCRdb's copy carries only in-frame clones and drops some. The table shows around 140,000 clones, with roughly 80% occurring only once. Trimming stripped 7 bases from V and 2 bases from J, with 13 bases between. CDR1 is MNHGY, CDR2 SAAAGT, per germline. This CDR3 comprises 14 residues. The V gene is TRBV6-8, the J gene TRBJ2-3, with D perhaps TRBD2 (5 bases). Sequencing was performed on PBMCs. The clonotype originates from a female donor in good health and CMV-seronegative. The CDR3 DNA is TGTGCCAGCAACTTACTAGGAACCACAGATACGCAGTATTTT. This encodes CASNLLGTTDTQYF.